This T cell receptor beta chain came from a study of response to subunit inactivated influenza vaccine. Study-wide results and caveats: The study's authors posited that every seasonal influenza vaccination enlists few new T cells.

TCRdb reanalysed the RT-PCR reads using MiXCR and keeps one entry per CDR3 protein. The sample records 650,000 or so distinct CDR3 sequences, 12% to 15% being singletons. Note on this clonotype: Its antigen is not identified.

V was trimmed by 6 bases and J by 7 bases, leaving 19 bases between them. The CDR3 loop spans 13 amino acids. Germline V gene lookup returns CDR1 DFQATT and CDR2 SNEGSKA (reference sequence). This clonotype was obtained from a man over 45 who received an inactivated influenza vaccine. Sequencing used PBMCs from blood, obtained approximately 15 days before vaccination. The chain is built from TRBV20-1 and TRBJ2-7, with a tentative D call TRBD1 (6 bases). DNA of the CDR3: TGCAGTGCCCCGGACAGATGGGGACGGGAGCAGTACTTC. Protein product: CSAPDRWGREQYF.